The rows below give T cell receptor beta chains drawn from one sample of a study of immune evolution from preneoplasia to lung adenocarcinoma. The data were produced by immunoSEQ multiplex PCR, yet TCRdb's version contains in-frame clones alone and is incomplete. The sample lists roughly 5,000 clones, about 82% occurring once. The sequenced sample was FFPE minimally invasive lung adenocarcinoma tissue. Every receptor here comes from a person in their sixties or seventies with lung adenocarcinoma. The CDR3 runs from the conserved cysteine through the conserved F or W. A D gene is named only where the DNA matches it firmly. A row's size may be missing; if present it is once, few, many or a size class.

abundance: .
j_gene: TRBJ2-7
d_gene: TRBD2
v_gene: TRBV7-2
CDR3aa: CASSRTSGSLDEQYF
CDR3nt: TGTGCCAGCAGCCGGACTAGCGGGAGTTTGGACGAGCAGTACTTC

abundance: .
j_gene: TRBJ2-3
d_gene: TRBD2
v_gene: TRBV9
CDR3aa: CASSETSGTDTQYF
CDR3nt: TGTGCCAGCAGCGAGACTAGCGGCACAGATACGCAGTATTTT

abundance: .
j_gene: TRBJ2-1
d_gene: .
v_gene: TRBV7-2
CDR3aa: CASSSSGLKEFF
CDR3nt: TGTGCCAGCAGCTCCTCGGGACTGAAGGAGTTCTTC

abundance: .
j_gene: TRBJ2-1
d_gene: TRBD2
v_gene: TRBV29-1
CDR3aa: CSVATSGSMGEQFF
CDR3nt: TGCAGCGTTGCCACTAGCGGGAGTATGGGTGAGCAGTTCTTC

abundance: once
j_gene: TRBJ2-3
d_gene: .
v_gene: TRBV11-2
CDR3aa: CASSLLGGFTDTQYF
CDR3nt: TGTGCCAGCAGCTTACTGGGGGGATTCACAGATACGCAGTATTTT

abundance: .
j_gene: TRBJ1-5
d_gene: .
v_gene: TRBV7-3
CDR3aa: CASSLREREEGSYQPQHF
CDR3nt: TGTGCCAGCAGCCTAAGGGAGAGGGAAGAAGGCTCTTATCAGCCCCAGCATTTT

abundance: few
j_gene: TRBJ2-7
d_gene: .
v_gene: TRBV30
CDR3aa: CAWSPGFGEQYF
CDR3nt: TGTGCCTGGAGTCCGGGGTTCGGCGAGCAGTACTTC

abundance: .
j_gene: TRBJ2-1
d_gene: TRBD1
v_gene: TRBV5-6
CDR3aa: CASSLPGQDYNEQFF
CDR3nt: TGTGCCAGCAGCCTCCCGGGACAGGACTACAATGAGCAGTTCTTC

abundance: .
j_gene: TRBJ1-2
d_gene: .
v_gene: TRBV2
CDR3aa: CASSGSRVEGYTF
CDR3nt: TGTGCCAGCAGTGGATCCAGGGTGGAGGGCTACACCTTC

abundance: .
j_gene: TRBJ1-5
d_gene: TRBD1
v_gene: TRBV23-1
CDR3aa: CASSPEGAPQAQHF
CDR3nt: TGCGCCAGCAGCCCAGAGGGGGCACCTCAGGCCCAGCATTTT

abundance: .
j_gene: TRBJ1-2
d_gene: TRBD1
v_gene: TRBV6-6
CDR3aa: CASSIRGTGEYGYTF
CDR3nt: TGTGCCAGCAGTATACGGGGCACAGGGGAATATGGCTACACCTTC

abundance: .
j_gene: TRBJ1-2
d_gene: .
v_gene: TRBV30
CDR3aa: CAWDGAKLGYTF
CDR3nt: TGTGCCTGGGACGGAGCGAAGCTTGGCTACACCTTC

abundance: once
j_gene: TRBJ2-2
d_gene: TRBD2
v_gene: TRBV19
CDR3aa: CASSIGSGSTGELFF
CDR3nt: TGTGCCAGTAGTATTGGTAGCGGGAGTACCGGGGAGCTGTTTTTT

abundance: .
j_gene: TRBJ2-7
d_gene: .
v_gene: TRBV6-5
CDR3aa: CASSSQGGRSYEQYF
CDR3nt: TGTGCCAGCAGTTCCCAGGGGGGACGGTCCTACGAGCAGTACTTC

abundance: few
j_gene: TRBJ1-3
d_gene: .
v_gene: TRBV19
CDR3aa: CASSTVDNSGNTIYF
CDR3nt: TGTGCCAGTAGTACTGTGGACAACTCTGGAAACACCATATATTTT

abundance: .
j_gene: TRBJ2-7
d_gene: .
v_gene: TRBV2
CDR3aa: CASSEGLGSEQYF
CDR3nt: TGTGCCAGCAGTGAAGGGTTGGGCTCGGAGCAGTACTTC

abundance: .
j_gene: TRBJ1-2
d_gene: .
v_gene: TRBV30
CDR3aa: CAWTGVVDGYIF
CDR3nt: TGTGCCTGGACAGGGGTCGTGGATGGCTACATCTTC

abundance: .
j_gene: TRBJ1-4
d_gene: .
v_gene: TRBV18
CDR3aa: CASSPGMGNEKLFF
CDR3nt: TGTGCCAGCTCACCAGGGATGGGGAATGAAAAACTGTTTTTT

abundance: once
j_gene: TRBJ2-7
d_gene: TRBD2
v_gene: TRBV7-8
CDR3aa: CASSQGLAESSYEQYF
CDR3nt: TGTGCCAGCAGCCAGGGACTAGCGGAAAGCTCCTACGAGCAGTACTTC

abundance: .
j_gene: TRBJ2-4
d_gene: .
v_gene: TRBV4-1
CDR3aa: CASSPSGGRAKNIQYF
CDR3nt: TGCGCCAGCAGCCCCTCTGGGGGCAGGGCCAAAAACATTCAGTACTTC

abundance: .
j_gene: TRBJ1-2
d_gene: .
v_gene: TRBV2
CDR3aa: CASSELRTYGYTF
CDR3nt: TGTGCCAGCAGTGAACTACGGACGTACGGCTACACCTTC

abundance: .
j_gene: TRBJ2-7
d_gene: TRBD1
v_gene: TRBV5-6
CDR3aa: CASSNEPGQGAREQYF
CDR3nt: TGTGCCAGCAGCAATGAGCCGGGACAGGGGGCACGAGAGCAGTACTTC

abundance: .
j_gene: TRBJ2-7
d_gene: TRBD2
v_gene: TRBV27
CDR3aa: CASSLFRGGPYEQYF
CDR3nt: TGTGCCAGCAGTTTATTCCGCGGGGGACCCTACGAGCAGTACTTC

abundance: .
j_gene: TRBJ2-5
d_gene: .
v_gene: TRBV30
CDR3aa: CAWRAAGGGTAYF
CDR3nt: TGTGCCTGGAGAGCGGCCGGAGGCGGGACAGCGTACTTC

abundance: .
j_gene: TRBJ2-7
d_gene: TRBD2
v_gene: TRBV5-5
CDR3aa: CASSPGLAGGPYEQYF
CDR3nt: TGTGCCAGCAGCCCAGGACTAGCGGGAGGGCCCTACGAGCAGTACTTC